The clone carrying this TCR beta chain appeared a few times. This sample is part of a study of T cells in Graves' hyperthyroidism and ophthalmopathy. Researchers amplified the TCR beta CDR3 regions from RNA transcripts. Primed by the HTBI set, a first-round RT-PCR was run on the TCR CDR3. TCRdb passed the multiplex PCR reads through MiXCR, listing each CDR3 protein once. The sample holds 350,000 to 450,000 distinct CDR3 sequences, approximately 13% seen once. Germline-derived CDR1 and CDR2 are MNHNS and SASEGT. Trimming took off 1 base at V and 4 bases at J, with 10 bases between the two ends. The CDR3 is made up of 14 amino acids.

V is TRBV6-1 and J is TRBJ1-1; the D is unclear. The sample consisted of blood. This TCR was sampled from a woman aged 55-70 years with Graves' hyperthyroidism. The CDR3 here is CASSEVADATEAFF. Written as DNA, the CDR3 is TGTGCCAGCAGTGAAGTCGCGGACGCCACTGAAGCTTTCTTT.